This T cell receptor beta chain was found in a study of control samples from healthy donors and cancer patients. Method: immunoSEQ multiplex PCR; TCRdb's copy keeps in-frame clones and lacks some. The data show tens of thousands of clones, 94% seen once. Per the germline V gene, CDR1 is SGHRS and CDR2 is YFSETQ. V was pared by 6 bases and J by 1 base, with 5 bases between. The CDR3 length is 11 residues. This TCR was sampled from a man aged 25-40 years in good health. Material: blood. This chain uses TRBV5-1 with TRBJ2-7; D not resolved. CDR3 loop: CASTPSYEQYF. CDR3 sequence (DNA): TGCGCCAGCACCCCTTCCTACGAGCAGTACTTC.